Reported below is one T cell receptor beta chain. As yet, its antigen is unknown. The sample belongs to a study of T cell responses to AZD1222 COVID-19 vaccine. Study-wide results and limits: Only 5 to 7 individuals given AZD1222 were seropositive at baseline.

V shed 7 bases and J shed 0 bases, with 12 bases lying between them. The CDR3 loop spans 14 amino acids. Germline-derived CDR1 and CDR2 are MNHNY and SVGAGI (reference sequence). The data were produced by immunoSEQ multiplex PCR, yet TCRdb's version contains in-frame clones alone and is incomplete. Here the sample spans 180,000 or so clones, 91% being singletons. Material: peripheral blood, obtained 28 days after the second AZD1222 dose. The source of this sequence is an adult who received the AZD1222 COVID-19 vaccine. The J gene is TRBJ1-2, the V gene TRBV6-6; D unclear. The CDR3 sequence: CASNLFSANYGYTF. In DNA form, the CDR3 reads TGTGCCAGCAATCTTTTCTCAGCTAACTATGGCTACACCTTC.